The 22 T cell receptor beta chains below all came from one sample that was sequenced in a study of T-cell memory formation after mild COVID-19. TCRdb reanalysed the 5' RACE reads using MiXCR and keeps one entry per CDR3 protein. The repertoire holds 350,000 to 450,000 distinct CDR3 sequences, with around 14% as singletons. Sequencing was performed on PBMCs or a T cell subset sorted from them (not recorded which). All receptors derive from a man between 18 and 35 years old who had mild COVID-19 (a few samples of this study predate the infection). Cell type and time point are not known.

This clonotype was detected only a few times. J is TRBJ2-5 and V is TRBV4-1; 8 positions match TRBD2. The length of the CDR3 is 17 residues. CDR1 MGHRA and CDR2 YSYEKL come from the germline V gene. Losses at the gene ends were 0 bases for V and 5 bases for J; bases not matched to a gene: 11. The CDR3 sequence is CASSQDWVAGSGETQYF. In nucleotides, the CDR3 is TGCGCCAGCAGCCAAGATTGGGTAGCGGGGAGTGGTGAGACCCAGTACTTC.

CDR3 bases: TGTGCCAGCGGTAGCGGGGGGGGATACGAGCAGTACGTC. As protein: CASGSGGGYEQYV. The chain carries TRBV7-2 and TRBJ2-7, with 11 bases lining up with TRBD2. Germline CDR1 and CDR2: SGHTA and FQGNSA. The CDR3 is 13 residues long. Trimming at V came to 8 bases and at J to 4 bases, leaving 4 bases not matched to a gene.

The chain joins TRBV9 to TRBJ1-1, with D uncertain. The CDR3 runs to 14 residues. The V end lost 3 bases, the J end lost 1 base, and 10 bases lay between the germline ends. Germline loops: CDR1 SGDLS, CDR2 YYNGEE. This chain's CDR3 is CASSEDVRNTEAFF. In DNA form, the CDR3 reads TGTGCCAGCAGCGAGGACGTAAGGAACACTGAAGCTTTCTTT.

The table lists this clonotype with a few counts. The chain has TRBV4-3 and TRBJ1-2, with D unclear. The CDR3 covers 16 residues. V shed 0 bases and J shed 6 bases, with 17 bases lying between them. CDR1 and CDR2 (germline): LGHNA, YSLEER. In DNA form, the CDR3 reads TGCGCCAGCAGCCAAGATTATTTAGGATTTCCGAATGGCTACACCTTC. Translation: CASSQDYLGFPNGYTF.

V usage is TRBV5-6 and J usage is TRBJ1-4; D perhaps matches TRBD1 (6 bases). Trimming removed 0 bases from V and 2 bases from J, with 20 bases in between. This CDR3 region has 19 residues. The germline CDR1 and CDR2 sequences are SGHDT and YYEEEE. The CDR3 DNA is TGTGCCAGCAGCTTGGGCCAGGGGATTACGGGCACCACTAATGAAAAACTGTTTTTT. It specifies CASSLGQGITGTTNEKLFF.

This clonotype has more than one count but fewer than ten. The rearrangement uses TRBV6-6 and TRBJ2-5, with 7 bases aligning to TRBD2. The CDR3 has 11 amino acids. V was clipped by 6 bases and J by 7 bases; unmatched bases: 2. Germline lookup yields CDR1 MNHNY and CDR2 SVGAGI (reference sequence). The CDR3 is CASRGGSTQYF. The DNA for the CDR3 is TGTGCCAGCAGGGGGGGGTCGACCCAGTACTTC.

This clonotype came up a few times. The chain is built from TRBV6-2 or TRBV6-3 and TRBJ1-5; 8 nucleotides match TRBD1. CDR1 MNHEY and CDR2 SVGEGT come from the germline V gene. This CDR3 is built from 15 residues. Unmatched junction bases numbered 8, after V lost 6 bases and J lost 4 bases. This CDR3 is CASRGGQDGNQPQHF. The CDR3 DNA reads as TGTGCCAGCAGAGGGGGACAGGATGGGAATCAGCCCCAGCATTTT.

This clonotype was counted between two and nine times. The genes are TRBV7-6 and TRBJ2-5; D might be TRBD2 (6 bases). V was clipped by 0 bases and J by 3 bases, with 11 bases between them. The CDR3 totals 15 residues. Germline loops: CDR1 SGHVS, CDR2 FNYEAQ. For the CDR3, the DNA is TGTGCCAGCAGCTTAGCGGGGGGTAGGGAAGAGACCCAGTACTTC. Translated, it gives CASSLAGGREETQYF.

V gene TRBV7-8 combines with J gene TRBJ2-7; weak D call: TRBD2 (6 bases). Trimming removed 7 bases at V and 2 bases at J, with 21 bases between. CDR1 and CDR2 from the germline V gene are SGHVS and FQNEAQ. The CDR3 has 16 amino acids. CDR3 sequence (DNA): TGTGCCAGCACCGTTTCCCCGGGACTTAGTACCTACGAGCAGTACTTC. It yields the protein CASTVSPGLSTYEQYF.

V usage is TRBV11-2 and J usage is TRBJ2-5; 12 bases are shared with TRBD2. Germline assignment: CDR1 SGHAT and CDR2 FQNNGV. J was trimmed by 5 bases and V by 3 bases; bases with no gene match: 7. The CDR3 totals 16 residues. Here the CDR3 reads CASSFLAGGLWETQYF. The CDR3 DNA reads as TGTGCCAGCAGCTTCCTAGCGGGGGGGCTGTGGGAGACCCAGTACTTC.

This clonotype was counted between two and nine times. This chain's CDR3 is CASSVGTGGINYGYTF. The CDR3 nucleotides read TGTGCCAGCAGCGTAGGGACAGGGGGGATCAACTATGGCTACACCTTC. The chain employs TRBV9 and TRBJ1-2, with 10 bases that match TRBD1. Looked up from germline, CDR1 is SGDLS and CDR2 is YYNGEE. The CDR3 is made up of 16 amino acids. Losses at the gene ends were 0 bases for V and 2 bases for J; bases not matched to a gene: 4.

This clonotype was seen a few times. The rearrangement uses TRBV4-1 and TRBJ1-2; possible D gene TRBD1, 6 bases. Germline-derived CDR1 and CDR2 are MGHRA and YSYEKL. The CDR3 covers 18 residues. V gave up 1 base and J gave up 7 bases, with 25 bases separating them. Here the CDR3 DNA reads TGCGCCAGCAGCCAAGTCCCTCTCCTCAGGGGCCACGCCGGTGGCTACACCTTC. This encodes CASSQVPLLRGHAGGYTF.

The sample holds many counts of this clonotype. The chain couples TRBV7-2 to TRBJ1-6, with D unresolved. CDR3 size: 12 residues. Germline CDR1 SGHTA, CDR2 FQGNSA. V was clipped by 5 bases and J by 6 bases, with 5 bases between them. CDR3 coding DNA: TGTGCCAGCAGCCCAACTAATTCACCCCTCCACTTT. Translated, it gives CASSPTNSPLHF.

In its sample, this clonotype was seen a few times. The chain employs TRBV6-6 and TRBJ2-3; the match to TRBD1 covers 7 bases. Germline-derived CDR1 and CDR2 are MNHNY and SVGAGI (reference sequence). The CDR3 extends over 16 amino acids. The ends lost 3 bases at V and 6 bases at J; junction bases unmatched: 12. This CDR3 reads CASSYPKGGVRDTQYF. The CDR3 DNA reads as TGTGCCAGCAGTTATCCCAAAGGGGGCGTTAGGGATACGCAGTATTTT.

This clonotype has a handful of counts. V gene TRBV4-1 combines with J gene TRBJ2-5; TRBD2 agrees at 10 bases. Germline CDR1 is MGHRA and CDR2 is YSYEKL. This CDR3 region has 16 residues. Trimming removed 3 bases from V and 5 bases from J; junction bases left unmatched: 9. The CDR3 region has the DNA TGCGCCAGCAGCCACCCTAGCGGGGGCCTCCAGGAGACCCAGTACTTC. Protein product: CASSHPSGGLQETQYF.

This clonotype showed up just a few times. The chain carries TRBV7-8 and TRBJ1-2; possible D gene TRBD1, 5 bases. Germline lookup yields CDR1 SGHVS and CDR2 FQNEAQ. The length of the CDR3 is 14 residues. The V end was cut by 5 bases, the J end by 4 bases, with 14 bases between. CDR3 amino acids: CASSAGTLIYGYTF. The CDR3 DNA sequence: TGTGCCAGCAGCGCCGGGACCCTCATCTATGGCTACACCTTC.

The genes are TRBV5-1 and TRBJ2-3, with 12 bases lining up with TRBD2. V trimming: 4 bases; J trimming: 0 bases; junction bases outside the gene matches: 3. Germline-derived CDR1 and CDR2 are SGHRS and YFSETQ. The CDR3 has 16 amino acids. The CDR3 nucleotides are TGCGCCAGCAGCCCTCTAGCGGGGGGGAGCACAGATACGCAGTATTTT. It specifies CASSPLAGGSTDTQYF.

This chain uses TRBV2 with TRBJ2-7; tentatively, D is TRBD2 (7 bases). CDR1 SNHLY and CDR2 FYNNEI come from the germline V gene. This CDR3 contains 15 residues. Trimming removed 4 bases at V and 3 bases at J, with 16 bases between. CDR3: CASSVRGGGLYEQYF. The CDR3 region has the DNA TGTGCCAGCAGTGTCCGCGGGGGCGGACTCTACGAGCAGTACTTC.

The CDR3 protein is CASLGQGSGELFF. For the CDR3, the DNA is TGTGCCAGCCTCGGACAGGGGAGCGGGGAGCTGTTTTTT. This chain joins TRBV19 and TRBJ2-2; 9 bases line up with TRBD1. CDR1 LNHDA and CDR2 SQIVND come from the germline V gene (reference sequence). V was clipped by 9 bases and J by 7 bases; unmatched bases: 6. CDR3 length equals 13 residues. Filled out from reference TRBV19 and TRBJ2-2, the complete variable domain reads DGGITQSPKYLFRKEGQNVTLSCEQNLNHDAMYWYRQDPGQGLRLIYYSQIVNDFQKGDIAEGYSVSREKKESFPLTVTSAQKNPTAFYLCASLGQGSGELFFGEGSRLTVL.

The chain joins TRBV4-3 to TRBJ2-1; 8 nucleotides agree with TRBD1. J lost 0 bases, V lost 0 bases, and 1 base had no gene match. This CDR3 contains 16 residues. Germline loops: CDR1 LGHNA, CDR2 YSLEER. In DNA form, the CDR3 reads TGCGCCAGCAGCCAAGATACAGGGGGCTCCTACAATGAGCAGTTCTTC. Amino acid sequence: CASSQDTGGSYNEQFF.

As concerns this clonotype: This may come from a read error, since a much larger clone is one base off. The V gene is TRBV12-3 or TRBV12-4, the J gene TRBJ2-2; no definite D call. Trimming took 0 bases from V and 1 from J, leaving 6 bases between them. The CDR3 loop spans 15 amino acids. The CDR3 DNA reads TGTGCCAGCAGTTTAGCTGCTATGAACACCGGGGAGCTGTTTTTT. Protein: CASSLAAMNTGELFF.

The V and J genes are TRBV6-1 and TRBJ2-3; D assignment may be TRBD1 or TRBD2 (6 bases each). CDR1 and CDR2 (germline): MNHNS, SASEGT. V was shortened by 1 base and J by 12 bases, with 17 bases between the two germline ends. This CDR3 contains 14 residues. The CDR3 loop is CASSEGGGLWAQYF. CDR3 bases: TGTGCCAGCAGTGAAGGAGGGGGGCTTTGGGCACAGTATTTT.